This is a list of T cell receptor beta chains from one sample in a study of response to subunit inactivated influenza vaccine. TCRdb ran MiXCR on the RT-PCR reads and lists one entry per CDR3 protein. The data show a few hundred thousand distinct CDR3 sequences, around 7.9% seen once. The sample in question was PBMCs from blood, obtained about 23 months after vaccination. Source of these receptors: a man aged 50 to 69 who received an inactivated influenza vaccine. Both conserved end residues are part of each CDR3. Each record gives: J gene, V gene, clone size, D gene, CDR3 protein, CDR3 DNA. A D gene is named only where the DNA matches it firmly. Clone size is not always given. Where it is, it says once, few, many or a class for expanded clones.

j_gene: TRBJ2-5; v_gene: TRBV5-1; abundance: many; d_gene: NA; CDR3aa: CASTPPISGSGREETQYF; CDR3nt: TGCGCCAGCACCCCTCCAATTTCAGGTTCTGGGAGAGAAGAGACCCAGTACTTC
j_gene: TRBJ2-7; v_gene: TRBV6-2/TRBV6-3; abundance: NA; d_gene: TRBD1; CDR3aa: CASSYWTGGYEQYF; CDR3nt: TGTGCCAGCAGTTACTGGACAGGGGGCTACGAGCAGTACTTC
j_gene: TRBJ2-7; v_gene: TRBV3-1; abundance: NA; d_gene: NA; CDR3aa: CASSQRTNYEQYF; CDR3nt: TGTGCCAGCAGCCAACGGACTAACTACGAGCAGTACTTC
j_gene: TRBJ2-1; v_gene: TRBV5-1; abundance: many; d_gene: NA; CDR3aa: CASSLEGRRVYNEQFF; CDR3nt: TGCGCCAGCAGCTTGGAAGGACGAAGGGTGTACAATGAGCAGTTCTTC
j_gene: TRBJ2-3; v_gene: TRBV20-1; abundance: few; d_gene: NA; CDR3aa: CSARRTDTQYF; CDR3nt: TGCAGTGCTAGGCGGACAGATACGCAGTATTTT
j_gene: TRBJ2-2; v_gene: TRBV6-2/TRBV6-3; abundance: few; d_gene: TRBD1; CDR3aa: CASTRSTGGTGELFF; CDR3nt: TGTGCCAGCACCCGGAGCACAGGGGGCACCGGGGAGCTGTTTTTT
j_gene: TRBJ2-5; v_gene: TRBV28; abundance: many; d_gene: NA; CDR3aa: CASSPRQRARAQETQYF; CDR3nt: TGTGCCAGCAGTCCGAGACAGAGGGCGAGGGCCCAAGAGACCCAGTACTTC
j_gene: TRBJ2-7; v_gene: TRBV2; abundance: NA; d_gene: TRBD2; CDR3aa: CASSSIAGASEQYF; CDR3nt: TGTGCCAGCAGTTCCATAGCGGGAGCGAGTGAGCAGTACTTC
j_gene: TRBJ2-5; v_gene: TRBV20-1; abundance: few; d_gene: NA; CDR3aa: CSARADTQETQYF; CDR3nt: TGCAGTGCTAGAGCGGACACCCAAGAGACCCAGTACTTC
j_gene: TRBJ1-2; v_gene: TRBV20-1; abundance: few; d_gene: NA; CDR3aa: CSAREKGYYGYTF; CDR3nt: TGCAGTGCTAGAGAAAAGGGATACTATGGCTACACCTTC
j_gene: TRBJ2-7; v_gene: TRBV20-1; abundance: many; d_gene: NA; CDR3aa: CSARLDRAYEQYF; CDR3nt: TGCAGTGCTAGGTTGGACAGAGCCTACGAGCAGTACTTC
j_gene: TRBJ2-3; v_gene: TRBV5-6; abundance: NA; d_gene: NA; CDR3aa: CASSFKDGGLSTDTQYF; CDR3nt: TGTGCCAGCAGCTTTAAGGACGGAGGACTGTCCACAGATACGCAGTATTTT
j_gene: TRBJ2-6; v_gene: TRBV7-6; abundance: few; d_gene: NA; CDR3aa: CASSLGSGSGANVLTF; CDR3nt: TGTGCCAGCAGCTTAGGATCGGGGTCTGGGGCCAACGTCCTGACTTTC
j_gene: TRBJ2-1; v_gene: TRBV20-1; abundance: few; d_gene: NA; CDR3aa: CSATGTASYNEQFF; CDR3nt: TGCAGTGCCACCGGGACGGCCTCCTACAATGAGCAGTTCTTC
j_gene: TRBJ2-3; v_gene: TRBV18; abundance: few; d_gene: NA; CDR3aa: CASSRTTTDTQYF; CDR3nt: TGTGCCAGCTCAAGGACTACCACAGATACGCAGTATTTT
j_gene: TRBJ2-2; v_gene: TRBV20-1; abundance: NA; d_gene: NA; CDR3aa: CSAILTDTGELFF; CDR3nt: TGCAGTGCTATTTTGACGGACACCGGGGAGCTGTTTTTT
j_gene: TRBJ2-3; v_gene: TRBV7-2; abundance: few; d_gene: NA; CDR3aa: CASSGPRSITDTQYF; CDR3nt: TGTGCCAGCAGCGGCCCTAGAAGTATTACAGATACGCAGTATTTT